In its sample, the clone carrying this T cell receptor beta chain was seen once. The sample is drawn from a study of blood T cell repertoires in COVID-19. In germline, CDR1 is LNHDA, CDR2 SQIVND (reference sequence). This CDR3 region has 18 residues. Germline trimming cut 2 bases from V and 1 base from J; bases unmatched to any gene: 12. Profiling relied on immunoSEQ multiplex PCR, and the TCRdb table lists in-frame clones only, not all of them. Of just under 150,000 clones listed, approximately 89% are singletons. This clonotype was sampled from a human donor in a cohort sampled during active COVID-19. The material sequenced was peripheral blood. The chain uses TRBV19 and TRBJ1-1; 8 bases map to TRBD1. The CDR3 nucleotides are TGTGCCAGTAGTATATGGGTCAGCAGGGGGCGGTGGAACACTGAAGCTTTCTTT. Protein sequence: CASSIWVSRGRWNTEAFF.